This T cell receptor (beta chain) was found in a study of T cells in Graves' hyperthyroidism and ophthalmopathy. Looked up from germline, CDR1 is SGHTA and CDR2 is FQGNSA. CDR3 length equals 16 residues. Trimming stripped 2 bases from V and 8 bases from J, with 18 bases between. Study conclusions and caveats: In validation, the model predicted ophthalmopathy. These predictions came a median about 6.5 months before onset.

Note on this clonotype: Its antigen is still unknown.

Amplification targeted TCR beta CDR3 regions from RNA transcripts. First-round RT-PCR of the TCR CDR3 relied on the HTBI primer set. TCRdb processed the multiplex PCR reads anew with MiXCR; each CDR3 protein has one entry. The sample consists of hundreds of thousands of distinct CDR3 sequences, 38% of them appearing once. The sequencing input was blood. The sequence was collected from a man aged 18 to 29 with Graves' hyperthyroidism. J is TRBJ2-2 and V is TRBV7-2, with D possibly TRBD2 on 5 matching bases. The CDR3 DNA reads as TGTGCCAGCAGCTTAATGGTTAGCGCTACCGGTGGGGAGCTGTTTTTT. Translation: CASSLMVSATGGELFF.